Below are 31 T cell receptor beta chains sequenced from a single sample in a study of regulatory T cells in long-lasting Graves disease. Both iRepertoire HTBI primers and Arm-PCR of CDR3 regions were used to build the TCR beta libraries. TCRdb analysed the multiplex PCR reads with MiXCR anew, one entry per CDR3 protein. Here the sample spans about half a million distinct CDR3 sequences, approximately 12% being singletons. Time point denoted: newly diagnosed GD, antithyroid drugs for less than 3 months. RNA extracted from PBMCs served as the sequencing template. These data also formed part of another study, on T cells in Graves' hyperthyroidism and ophthalmopathy.

The sample consisted of peripheral blood mononuclear cells (PBMCs), taken at new diagnosis, from a patient treated with antithyroid drugs. The source of these receptors is a woman aged 25 to 39 with Graves disease.

As concerns this clonotype: It may be a read error: a sequence one base away is much more abundant. This chain joins TRBV2 and TRBJ2-1; maybe TRBD1 (5 bases). From germline, CDR1 is SNHLY and CDR2 FYNNEI. The V and J ends lost 8 bases and 12 bases respectively, with 17 bases between them. The CDR3 extends over 12 amino acids. CDR3 residues: CASHNWGGGQFF. The CDR3 nucleotides read TGTGCCAGCCACAACTGGGGCGGCGGGCAGTTCTTC.

The chain employs TRBV5-5 and TRBJ1-1, with D maybe TRBD1 (5 bases). In germline, CDR1 is SGHKS, CDR2 YYEKEE (reference sequence). The CDR3 extends over 17 amino acids. V lost 4 bases and J lost 3, with 22 bases in between. Here the CDR3 DNA reads TGTGCCAGCAGCCGAGACTTAGGGGCTGCTGGGGACACTGAAGCTTTCTTT. This gives the protein CASSRDLGAAGDTEAFF. The full variable domain, its missing parts supplied by reference TRBV5-5 and TRBJ1-1, is DAGVTQSPTHLIKTRGQQVTLRCSPISGHKSVSWYQQVLGQGPQFIFQYYEKEERGRGNFPDRFSARQFPNYSSELNVNALLLGDSALYLCASSRDLGAAGDTEAFFGQGTRLTVV.

This clonotype was seen at least ten times. V gene TRBV27 combines with J gene TRBJ2-7; D is uncertain. The germline gives CDR1 MNHEY, CDR2 SMNVEV (reference sequence). The V and J ends lost 1 base and 1 base respectively, with 8 bases between them. CDR3 length: 14 amino acids. The CDR3 spells CASSLFVGSYEQYF. The CDR3 region has the DNA TGTGCCAGCAGTTTATTCGTAGGGTCCTACGAGCAGTACTTC.

This clonotype came up many times. V usage is TRBV9 and J usage is TRBJ1-6, with D uncertain. Per germline, CDR1 SGDLS and CDR2 YYNGEE. V shed 0 bases and J shed 6 bases, with 7 bases lying between them. The CDR3 consists of 14 residues. The CDR3 coding sequence is TGTGCCAGCAGCGTAGACATTTCTAATTCACCCCTCCACTTT. Protein sequence: CASSVDISNSPLHF.

There are many counts of this clonotype. The CDR3, as DNA: TGTGCCAGCAGTTTTACAGGGTCAGTCACTGAAGCTTTCTTT. Its protein product is CASSFTGSVTEAFF. The chain joins TRBV6-5 to TRBJ1-1; possibly TRBD1 for D (6 bases). The germline V gene has CDR1 MNHEY and CDR2 SVGAGI. The CDR3 has 14 residues. Trimming removed 4 bases from V and 4 bases from J, with 13 bases in between.

This clonotype turned up a few times. The gene calls are TRBV19 and TRBJ1-5, with D possibly being TRBD1 (6 bases). The CDR3 has 15 amino acids. Germline values: CDR1 LNHDA, CDR2 SQIVND (reference sequence). V was trimmed by 9 bases and J by 2 bases, leaving 17 bases between them. As DNA, the CDR3 is TGTGCCAGCAGGGAGACAGGTGTGGGCAATCAGCCCCAGCATTTT. It codes for CASRETGVGNQPQHF.

In its sample, this clonotype was seen many times. V gene TRBV28 combines with J gene TRBJ1-1, with D perhaps matching TRBD1 (5 bases). Germline V CDR1 and CDR2: MDHEN, SYDVKM. Trimming pared 4 bases from V and 10 bases from J, leaving 13 bases between. This CDR3 region has 12 residues. CDR3 loop: CASSSPGVGAFF. CDR3 DNA sequence: TGTGCCAGCAGTTCACCGGGGGTAGGAGCTTTCTTT. The full variable domain, its missing parts supplied by reference TRBV28 and TRBJ1-1, is DVKVTQSSRYLVKRTGEKVFLECVQDMDHENMFWYRQDPGLGLRLIYFSYDVKMKEKGDIPEGYSVSREKKERFSLILESASTNQTSMYLCASSSPGVGAFFGQGTRLTVV.

This clonotype was counted many times. V and J are TRBV29-1 and TRBJ2-7; D is perhaps TRBD2 (5 bases). V was trimmed by 6 bases and J by 2 bases, leaving 14 bases between them. CDR1 and CDR2 (germline): SQVTM, ANQGSEA. The CDR3 totals 13 residues. The CDR3: CSVALWETYEQYF. In DNA, the CDR3 is TGCAGCGTAGCTTTGTGGGAGACCTACGAGCAGTACTTC.

This clonotype was seen at least ten times. J is TRBJ2-2 and V is TRBV28; 8 nucleotides line up with TRBD1. Germline V gene sequence: CDR1 MDHEN, CDR2 SYDVKM. Trimming at V came to 6 bases and at J to 7 bases, leaving 16 bases not matched to a gene. The CDR3 covers 17 residues. As DNA, the CDR3 is TGTGCCAGCAGCTCTAATACCGGGACAGGAGCTTACGGGGAGCTGTTTTTT. This gives the protein CASSSNTGTGAYGELFF.

Many counts were recorded for this clonotype. The chain couples TRBV14 to TRBJ1-4; 8 positions agree with TRBD1. Unmatched junction bases numbered 7, after V lost 2 bases and J lost 8 bases. Germline values: CDR1 SGHDN, CDR2 FVKESK. The CDR3 runs 15 residues. CDR3 DNA sequence: TGTGCCAGCAGCCAATACGGGACAGGCGGCGAAAAACTGTTTTTT. Protein product: CASSQYGTGGEKLFF.

The chain combines TRBV5-1 with TRBJ2-3; 9 nucleotides agree with TRBD2. The germline V gene encodes CDR1 SGHRS and CDR2 YFSETQ. The ends lost 0 bases at V and 6 bases at J; junction bases unmatched: 5. The CDR3 is made up of 15 amino acids. This CDR3 reads CASSLGLAESDTQYF. DNA of the CDR3: TGCGCCAGCAGCTTGGGACTAGCGGAAAGTGATACGCAGTATTTT.

This clonotype showed up many times. This sequence joins TRBV12-3 or TRBV12-4 and TRBJ1-1; D gene ambiguous. The CDR3 runs 15 residues. V was clipped by 6 bases and J by 1 base, with 15 bases between them. This chain's CDR3 is CASSPQLWGNTEAFF. CDR3 coding DNA: TGTGCCAGCAGCCCCCAGTTATGGGGGAACACTGAAGCTTTCTTT.

This clonotype has ten or more counts. This chain links TRBV4-1 with TRBJ2-3; D possibly corresponds to TRBD2 (5 bases). The length of the CDR3 is 15 residues. The germline CDR1 and CDR2 sequences are MGHRA and YSYEKL. V dropped 0 bases and J dropped 6 bases, with 13 bases sitting between them. The CDR3 sequence is CASSQERAGLDTQYF. CDR3 in DNA: TGCGCCAGCAGCCAAGAACGTGCGGGTTTGGATACGCAGTATTTT.

Points on this clonotype: This sequence may be a read error, since a much larger clone differs from it by one base. V usage is TRBV18 and J usage is TRBJ1-3; tentative D call: TRBD1 (6 bases). The CDR3 has 15 residues. CDR1 and CDR2 from the germline V gene are KGHSH and LQKENI. CDR3 sequence reads: CASSVPGGGGSTIYF. The CDR3 region has the DNA TGTGCCAGCTCAGTCCCCGGAGGAGGGGGAAGCACCATATATTTT. The whole variable domain, remainder taken from reference TRBV18 and TRBJ1-3, is NAGVMQNPRHLVRRRGQEARLRCSPMKGHSHVYWYRQLPEEGLKFMVYLQKENIIDESGMPKERFSAEFPKEGPSILRIQQVVRGDSAAYFCASSVPGGGGSTIYFGEGSWLTVV.

This clonotype was counted at least ten times. The V call is TRBV10-3, the J call TRBJ2-5; TRBD1 matches 9 bases. The CDR3 has 15 amino acids. J gave up 2 bases and V 4 bases, and 5 bases lay outside the gene matches. Germline V lookup: CDR1 ENHRY, CDR2 SYGVKD. The CDR3 DNA reads TGTGCCATCAGTGGCCCGGGACAGGGACAAGAGACCCAGTACTTC. Translation: CAISGPGQGQETQYF.

This clonotype showed up many times. The chain carries TRBV5-8 and TRBJ1-1; D ambiguous. V was cut by 2 bases and J by 4 bases, with 12 bases left in between. The germline V gene encodes CDR1 SGHTS and CDR2 YDEGEE. The CDR3 has 14 residues. The CDR3 DNA follows: TGTGCCAGCAGCTTCGGACGGGTCTTCACTGAAGCTTTCTTT. As protein: CASSFGRVFTEAFF.

This clonotype was picked up a small number of times. The chain is built from TRBV20-1 and TRBJ1-6; D is possibly TRBD1 (5 bases). Germline V gene sequence: CDR1 DFQATT, CDR2 SNEGSKA (reference sequence). Trimming removed 0 bases at V and 10 bases at J, with 16 bases between. The CDR3 has 15 amino acids. The CDR3 nucleotides read TGCAGTGCTAGAGATCAGTACAGGCCCTCCTCACCCCTCCACTTT. It is translated as CSARDQYRPSSPLHF.

V gene TRBV11-1 combines with J gene TRBJ2-1; D possibly corresponds to TRBD2 (6 bases). V lost 4 bases, J lost 2 bases, and 15 bases lay in between. Germline loops: CDR1 SGHAT, CDR2 FQDESV (reference sequence). The CDR3 totals 16 residues. The CDR3 DNA is TGTGCCAGCAGCTCTGGACTATCTGGGCCCTACAATGAGCAGTTCTTC. Protein sequence: CASSSGLSGPYNEQFF. The whole variable domain, filled in from reference TRBV11-1 and TRBJ2-1, reads EAEVAQSPRYKITEKSQAVAFWCDPISGHATLYWYRQILGQGPELLVQFQDESVVDDSQLPKDRFSAERLKGVDSTLKIQPAELGDSAMYLCASSSGLSGPYNEQFFGPGTRLTVL.

This clonotype has a count of ten or more. The genes are TRBV7-2 and TRBJ2-7, with D uncertain. CDR3 size: 14 residues. The V end was cut by 1 base, the J end by 0 bases, with 7 bases between. The germline CDR1 and CDR2 sequences are SGHTA and FQGNSA. This CDR3 reads CASSLVTASYEQYF. CDR3 coding DNA: TGTGCCAGCAGCTTAGTCACAGCCTCCTACGAGCAGTACTTC.

This clonotype has a handful of counts. This chain uses TRBV29-1 with TRBJ2-7, with TRBD1 identical over 10 bases. Germline assignment: CDR1 SQVTM and CDR2 ANQGSEA. This CDR3 is 13 amino acids long. Germline trimming cut 6 bases from V and 6 bases from J; bases unmatched to any gene: 8. DNA of the CDR3: TGCAGCGTAGAAAGGGACAGGGGTACCGAGCAGTACTTC. Encoded protein: CSVERDRGTEQYF.

The rearrangement joins TRBV5-1 to TRBJ2-4, with TRBD2 matching 12 bases. This CDR3 contains 16 residues. CDR1 SGHRS and CDR2 YFSETQ come from the germline V gene. V lost 0 bases, J lost 10 bases, and 8 bases stayed unmatched. The CDR3 protein is CASSLERTSGIEIQYF. In DNA, the CDR3 is TGCGCCAGCAGCTTGGAGCGGACTAGCGGGATCGAAATTCAGTACTTC.

In this sample, this clonotype turned up once. The rearrangement links TRBV7-3 to TRBJ2-6, with 9 bases identical to TRBD1. Germline V CDR1 and CDR2: SGHTA, FQGTGA. The trim removed 2 bases at V and 1 base at J, leaving 9 bases unmatched. The CDR3 totals 19 residues. The CDR3 region is CASSLDKPGQGSGANVLTF. The CDR3 nucleotides read TGTGCCAGCAGCTTAGACAAGCCGGGACAGGGATCTGGGGCCAACGTCCTGACTTTC.

The rearrangement joins TRBV27 to TRBJ2-7; 11 nucleotides line up with TRBD2. J lost 7 bases, V lost 5 bases, and 7 bases had no gene match. CDR3 length equals 14 residues. Germline-derived CDR1 and CDR2 are MNHEY and SMNVEV (reference sequence). CDR3 nucleotides: TGTGCCAGCAGTGTGGGACTAGCGGCCCGGGAGCAGTACTTC. Translated, it gives CASSVGLAAREQYF.

This clonotype was seen only a few times. The chain uses TRBV20-1 and TRBJ1-3; no reliable D call. V was clipped by 0 bases and J by 4 bases, with 4 bases between them. CDR1 is DFQATT and CDR2 is SNEGSKA in the germline V gene (reference sequence). This CDR3 contains 12 residues. The chain's CDR3 is CSARDLGNTIYF. In DNA, the CDR3 is TGCAGTGCTAGAGATCTAGGAAACACCATATATTTT.

This clonotype was detected ten times or more. The chain carries TRBV28 and TRBJ2-6; D remains unclear. CDR3 length: 14 amino acids. V lost 2 bases, J lost 2 bases, and 4 bases lay in between. CDR1 is MDHEN and CDR2 is SYDVKM in the germline V gene. This chain's CDR3 is CASSLNTGANVLTF. The CDR3 nucleotides read TGTGCCAGCAGTTTAAACACTGGGGCCAACGTCCTGACTTTC. The whole variable domain, remainder taken from reference TRBV28 and TRBJ2-6, is DVKVTQSSRYLVKRTGEKVFLECVQDMDHENMFWYRQDPGLGLRLIYFSYDVKMKEKGDIPEGYSVSREKKERFSLILESASTNQTSMYLCASSLNTGANVLTFGAGSRLTVL.

This clonotype was observed at least ten times. This chain connects TRBV3-1 to TRBJ2-1; 9 bases agree with TRBD1. The V segment lost 5 bases and the J segment 7 bases; nucleotides outside the gene matches: 9. Germline values: CDR1 LGHDT, CDR2 YNNKEL (reference sequence). The CDR3 contains 15 residues. CDR3: CASSDTGTGRNEQFF. The CDR3 DNA reads TGTGCCAGCAGCGACACCGGGACAGGGAGAAATGAGCAGTTCTTC.

Only a few counts were recorded for this clonotype. The J gene is TRBJ2-3, the V gene TRBV29-1; 10 bases line up with TRBD2. The CDR3 consists of 16 residues. V dropped 4 bases and J dropped 4; count of bases not matched to a gene: 11. Germline CDR1 SQVTM, CDR2 ANQGSEA. As DNA, the CDR3 is TGCAGCGTTGGGGCTAGCGGGAGACGAAGGCCAGATACGCAGTATTTT. Translating it yields CSVGASGRRRPDTQYF.

This clonotype was detected ten times or more. The chain joins TRBV28 to TRBJ2-6; the D is unclear. Trimming left V 8 bases short and J 0 bases short, with 11 bases between. CDR1 is MDHEN and CDR2 is SYDVKM in the germline V gene. This CDR3 has 15 residues. The CDR3 nucleotides are TGTGCCAGCGCTTATCCGGCCTCTGGGGCCAACGTCCTGACTTTC. Translation: CASAYPASGANVLTF.

The chain joins TRBV9 to TRBJ2-3, with D perhaps assigned TRBD1 or TRBD2 (5 bases each). From germline, CDR1 is SGDLS and CDR2 YYNGEE. CDR3 length: 15 amino acids. The ends were cut back, 3 bases at V and 4 bases at J, with 15 bases in the middle. CDR3 in DNA: TGTGCCAGCAGCGCCCTGGGACCATACTCAGATACGCAGTATTTT. Its protein is CASSALGPYSDTQYF.

This clonotype came up many times. The chain carries TRBV5-6 and TRBJ2-2; a weak D match, TRBD2 (7 bases). V lost 3 bases, J lost 3 bases, and 18 bases lay in between. Germline V lookup: CDR1 SGHDT, CDR2 YYEEEE. CDR3 length: 17 amino acids. The CDR3 bases are TGTGCCAGCAGCTCATTCCTACGAGGGGGGGACACCGGGGAGCTGTTTTTT. It encodes CASSSFLRGGDTGELFF.

This clonotype was observed at least ten times. The J gene is TRBJ2-3, the V gene TRBV7-8, with TRBD2 matching over 7 bases. Germline V CDR1 and CDR2: SGHVS, FQNEAQ. The CDR3 covers 14 residues. After removal of 5 bases from V and 7 bases from J, the junction contained 9 bases not matched to a gene. CDR3 region: CASSPIPSGNTQYF. The CDR3 region has the DNA TGTGCCAGCAGCCCTATTCCTAGCGGAAATACGCAGTATTTT.